Here is one T cell receptor beta chain with its context. CDR1 and CDR2 (germline): SGHTA, FQGNSA. Losses at the gene ends were 2 bases for V and 0 bases for J; bases not matched to a gene: 3. The CDR3 runs to 15 residues. The data are from a study of blood T cell repertoires in COVID-19. Original handling: Researchers report that nucleated cell counts were estimated from reference gene primer amplification. Sequenced by immunoSEQ multiplex PCR; TCRdb stores in-frame clones only, minus some. From that table come the V and J calls and clone size; the DNA was used to work out D and trimming. This table has approximately 160,000 clones, more than 75% appearing once.

This chain joins TRBV7-2 and TRBJ1-1; 7 bases align to TRBD1. The sequencing sample was made of peripheral blood. The source of this sequence is an older woman with COVID-19, enrolled during active disease. CDR3 sequence reads: CASSLTDRVNTEAFF. CDR3 DNA: TGTGCCAGCAGCTTAACCGACAGGGTGAACACTGAAGCTTTCTTT.